This TCR beta chain appears in the sequencing data of a study of cytomegalovirus exposure and HLA in healthy donors. Study results and limitations: In a later analysis, HLA-associated TCR beta chains were more clonally expanded than equally common others. A later analysis reportedly found that, within productive TCRs, an Asian-associated ancestry cluster had fewer N-insertions than the mean observed across the roughly 700 donors. Researchers reported that a few CMV-associated chains were confirmed in vitro as CMV antigen-specific. HLA alleles showed associations with around 15,000 TCR beta sequences in a later analysis, at a 0.05 false discovery rate.

Worth noting for this clone: The antigen remains undetermined.

Germline V gene data show CDR1 as MNHNS and CDR2 as SASEGT. V was trimmed by 6 bases and J by 7 bases, leaving 16 bases between them. The CDR3 covers 14 residues. The PCR ran on 60 Vbeta and 13 Jbeta primers. The method was immunoSEQ multiplex PCR; TCRdb's version includes in-frame clones alone and lacks a portion of them. The sample has approximately 140,000 clones, around 80% seen once. The chain combines TRBV6-1 with TRBJ1-5, with no clear D. Sample: PBMCs. This sequence originates from a woman aged 40-49 years in good health and CMV-seronegative. CDR3 in amino acids: CASRTGLAGQPQHF. The CDR3 nucleotides are TGTGCCAGCAGAACCGGGTTAGCGGGCCAGCCCCAGCATTTT.